The 20 T cell receptor beta chains below come from one sample, sequenced in a study of blood T cell repertoires in COVID-19. Assay: immunoSEQ multiplex PCR; the TCRdb copy retains only in-frame clones and omits some. The table shows about 76,000 clones, with about 90% occurring only once. Sample: peripheral blood. The receptors originated from a man aged 50 to 59 with active COVID-19.

This sequence joins TRBV5-1 and TRBJ2-3; 8 nucleotides line up with TRBD2. CDR3 length: 16 amino acids. CDR1 is SGHRS, CDR2 YFSETQ, per germline. Trimming removed 0 bases from V and 4 bases from J; junction bases left unmatched: 7. The CDR3 protein is CASSLDGGRSADTQYF. The DNA for the CDR3 is TGCGCCAGCAGCTTGGACGGCGGGAGGTCCGCAGATACGCAGTATTTT.

The chain joins TRBV28 to TRBJ2-7; 7 nucleotides align to TRBD2. Germline-derived CDR1 and CDR2 are MDHEN and SYDVKM. The junction had 10 bases not matched to a gene; V was cut back by 4 bases and J by 7 bases. This CDR3 has 14 amino acids. The chain's CDR3 is CASSWVTSVREQYF. The CDR3 nucleotides are TGTGCCAGCAGTTGGGTCACTAGCGTCCGGGAGCAGTACTTC. The variable domain in full, completed from reference TRBV28 and TRBJ2-7, reads DVKVTQSSRYLVKRTGEKVFLECVQDMDHENMFWYRQDPGLGLRLIYFSYDVKMKEKGDIPEGYSVSREKKERFSLILESASTNQTSMYLCASSWVTSVREQYFGPGTRLTVT.

This chain links TRBV6-5 with TRBJ2-3; weak D call: TRBD2 (7 bases). Germline CDR1 MNHEY, CDR2 SVGAGI. The CDR3 length is 15 residues. The ends were cut back, 7 bases at V and 6 bases at J, with 20 bases in the middle. CDR3 protein: CASNEGGDITDTQYF. DNA of the CDR3: TGTGCCAGCAACGAAGGGGGGGACATTACCGATACGCAGTATTTT.

V is TRBV25-1 and J is TRBJ2-7, with D perhaps matching TRBD1 (8 bases). CDR1 and CDR2 (germline): MGHDK, SYGVNS. The CDR3 covers 16 residues. Deletions cut 0 bases from V and 1 base from J, with 13 bases between. The CDR3: CASSEYKQGGSYEQYF. Written as DNA, the CDR3 is TGTGCCAGCAGTGAATATAAACAGGGGGGGTCCTACGAGCAGTACTTC.

The V gene is TRBV30, the J gene TRBJ2-3, with a tentative D call TRBD1 (5 bases). The CDR3 totals 14 residues. With 1 base removed from V and 2 bases from J, the gap between germline ends came to 10 bases. Germline V gene lookup returns CDR1 GTSNPN and CDR2 SVGIG (reference sequence). CDR3 region: CAWSGTFSTDTQYF. The DNA of the CDR3 is TGTGCCTGGAGTGGGACATTTTCCACAGATACGCAGTATTTT.

This chain connects TRBV6-5 to TRBJ1-5; D is ambiguous. The germline gives CDR1 MNHEY, CDR2 SVGAGI. CDR3 length equals 13 residues. Trimming took off 3 bases at V and 9 bases at J, with 12 bases between the two ends. The CDR3 DNA sequence: TGTGCCAGCAGTTATGGCAATAAGATGCCCCAGCATTTT. Protein sequence: CASSYGNKMPQHF.

The chain uses TRBV9 and TRBJ2-1; 9 bases match TRBD1. CDR1 and CDR2 (germline): SGDLS, YYNGEE. The CDR3 runs 14 residues. The J segment lost 6 bases and the V segment lost 4 bases, leaving 5 bases of the junction unmatched. The CDR3 protein is CASSTRGQGNEQFF. Written as DNA, the CDR3 is TGTGCCAGCAGCACACGGGGACAGGGCAATGAGCAGTTCTTC.

The chain combines TRBV5-1 with TRBJ2-3, with 14 bases matching TRBD2. The trim removed 2 bases at V and 2 bases at J, leaving 4 bases unmatched. The CDR3 loop spans 17 amino acids. Germline V gives CDR1 SGHRS, CDR2 YFSETQ. The CDR3 is CASSLPGLAGVTDTQYF. The CDR3 DNA reads TGCGCCAGCAGCTTACCGGGACTAGCGGGGGTCACAGATACGCAGTATTTT.

V gene TRBV24-1 combines with J gene TRBJ1-2; maybe TRBD1 (6 bases). CDR1 KGHDR and CDR2 SFDVKD come from the germline V gene. Trimming took off 4 bases at V and 5 bases at J, with 10 bases between the two ends. There are 13 residues in the CDR3. The CDR3 DNA follows: TGTGCCACCAGTGACACCGGGACATATGGCTACACCTTC. This translates into CATSDTGTYGYTF.

The rearrangement joins TRBV28 to TRBJ1-3, with D tentatively TRBD1 (5 bases). The germline CDR1 and CDR2 sequences are MDHEN and SYDVKM. Trimming cost V 1 base and J 0 bases, with 10 bases left between them. This CDR3 spans 16 amino acids. CDR3 in DNA: TGTGCCAGCAGTTTATTGGGGGGAACCTCTGGAAACACCATATATTTT. It is translated as CASSLLGGTSGNTIYF.

This clone has only a few counts. The genes are TRBV12-3 or TRBV12-4 and TRBJ1-5; weak D call: TRBD1 (5 bases). V was cut by 5 bases and J by 4 bases, with 9 bases left in between. The CDR3 consists of 13 residues. The CDR3 reads CASSQGSNQPQHF. The DNA of the CDR3 is TGTGCCAGCAGTCAGGGTAGTAATCAGCCCCAGCATTTT.

This chain connects TRBV7-2 to TRBJ1-2; the D is unclear. Per the germline V gene, CDR1 is SGHTA and CDR2 is FQGNSA. Trimming shortened V by 6 bases and J by 0 bases, and 11 bases separated the two germline ends. The CDR3 spans 14 residues. DNA of the CDR3: TGTGCCAGCAGGGAGTACGGGACTAACTATGGCTACACCTTC. Amino acids: CASREYGTNYGYTF.

The rearrangement links TRBV4-2 to TRBJ2-5; the D gene is possibly TRBD1 (6 bases). This CDR3 contains 15 residues. Germline V gives CDR1 LGHNA, CDR2 YNFKEQ. Deletions cut 1 base from V and 5 bases from J, with 14 bases between. DNA for the CDR3: TGTGCCAGCAGCCAAGTTGAAACAGGGCGGGAGACCCAGTACTTC. Translated, it gives CASSQVETGRETQYF.

V and J are TRBV7-8 and TRBJ2-7; TRBD1 matches at 9 bases. Trimming removed 5 bases from V and 3 bases from J; junction bases left unmatched: 2. CDR1 and CDR2 from the germline V gene are SGHVS and FQNEAQ. This CDR3 has 13 residues. The CDR3 sequence is CASSPDRGYEQYF. The CDR3 coding sequence is TGTGCCAGCAGCCCGGACAGGGGCTACGAGCAGTACTTC.

Regarding this clone: The junction and the germline gene differ at one end; a read error may be behind it. V and J are TRBV2 and TRBJ2-5; D perhaps matches TRBD1 (5 bases). Germline V gene data show CDR1 as SNHLY and CDR2 as FYNNEI. The CDR3 is 14 amino acids. This chain's CDR3 is CASSEGRARETQYF. In nucleotides, the CDR3 is TGTGCCAGCAGCGAAGGCAGGGCCCGGGAGACCCAGTACTTC.

The chain is built from TRBV18 and TRBJ2-1; no clear D. Germline CDR1 and CDR2: KGHSH and LQKENI. The germline V and J ends were trimmed by 2 bases and 5 bases, with 7 bases remaining between them. This CDR3 has 13 residues. Here the CDR3 DNA reads TGTGCCAGCTCACCAAACAGAAACAATGAGCAGTTCTTC. Translated, it gives CASSPNRNNEQFF.

The chain uses TRBV7-3 and TRBJ2-3; TRBD1 matches 8 bases. CDR1 is SGHTA, CDR2 FQGTGA, per germline. J was trimmed by 7 bases and V by 4 bases; bases with no gene match: 10. The CDR3 sequence is 15 residues long. CDR3 sequence (DNA): TGTGCCAGCAGCTCCGACAGGGGCGTTTTCAATACGCAGTATTTT. As protein: CASSSDRGVFNTQYF. The full variable domain, its missing parts supplied by reference TRBV7-3 and TRBJ2-3, is GAGVSQTPSNKVTEKGKYVELRCDPISGHTALYWYRQSLGQGPEFLIYFQGTGAADDSGLPNDRFFAVRPEGSVSTLKIQRTERGDSAVYLCASSSDRGVFNTQYFGPGTRLTVL.

V gene TRBV24-1 combines with J gene TRBJ2-1, with D hard to call. Germline CDR1 KGHDR, CDR2 SFDVKD. The CDR3 sequence is 12 residues long. Trimming took off 1 base at V and 7 bases at J, with 4 bases between the two ends. DNA of the CDR3: TGTGCCACCAGTGATTTTCGGAATGAGCAGTTCTTC. Encoded protein: CATSDFRNEQFF.

This clone has only one observation. The rearrangement joins TRBV19 to TRBJ2-4; perhaps TRBD1 as D (5 bases). Germline assignment: CDR1 LNHDA and CDR2 SQIVND (reference sequence). The V and J ends lost 3 bases and 12 bases respectively, with 15 bases between them. The CDR3 has 13 amino acids. The CDR3 DNA reads as TGTGCCAGTAGTATTAGCACAGGACGGGCTCAGTACTTC. Amino acids: CASSISTGRAQYF. Looking up the rest from reference TRBV19 and TRBJ2-4 gives the full variable domain: DGGITQSPKYLFRKEGQNVTLSCEQNLNHDAMYWYRQDPGQGLRLIYYSQIVNDFQKGDIAEGYSVSREKKESFPLTVTSAQKNPTAFYLCASSISTGRAQYFGAGTRLSVL.

This rearrangement joins TRBV6-6 to TRBJ2-3, with D tentatively TRBD1 (6 bases). Germline assignment: CDR1 MNHNY and CDR2 SVGAGI (reference sequence). The CDR3 runs 14 residues. With 4 bases removed from V and 1 base from J, the gap between germline ends came to 9 bases. CDR3 sequence: CASSLQGRTDTQYF. Written as DNA, the CDR3 is TGTGCCAGCAGTTTGCAGGGGCGCACAGATACGCAGTATTTT.